This TCR beta chain was found in a study of vaccination and CD4 T cells after COVID-19. Of note for this clonotype: Its antigen is undetermined.

V dropped 0 bases and J dropped 1 base, with 13 bases sitting between them. CDR1 is SGHNT and CDR2 is YYREEE in the germline V gene (reference sequence). The CDR3 covers 16 residues. Sample treatment: approximately 10-day PBMC culture with coronavirus spike peptide pools or control peptides (ViraFEST assay). Sequence data for DNA of cultured CD4+ T cells were generated by the Oncomine TCR Beta short-read assay. TCRdb called the PCR reads again in MiXCR, with one record for every CDR3 protein. The table records some 12,000 distinct CDR3 sequences, over 55% of them present only once. Material for sequencing was CD4+ T cells from blood, cultured in vitro. The clonotype comes from a human donor who had recovered from COVID-19. This rearrangement joins TRBV5-4 to TRBJ1-1, with D perhaps matching TRBD1 (5 bases). CDR3 bases: TGTGCCAGCAGCTTGGCCCGAGCAGGGCGGAACACTGAAGCTTTCTTT. Translated, it gives CASSLARAGRNTEAFF.